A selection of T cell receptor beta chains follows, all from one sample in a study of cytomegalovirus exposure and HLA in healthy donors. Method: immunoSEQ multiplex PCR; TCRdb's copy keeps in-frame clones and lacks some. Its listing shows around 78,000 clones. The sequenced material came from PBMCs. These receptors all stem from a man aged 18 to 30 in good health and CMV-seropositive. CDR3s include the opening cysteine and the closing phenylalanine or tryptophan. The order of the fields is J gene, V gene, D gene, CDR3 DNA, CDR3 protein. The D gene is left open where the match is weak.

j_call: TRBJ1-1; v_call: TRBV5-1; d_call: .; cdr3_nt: TGCGCCAGCAGCTTGGAGGTTGGACACATGAACACTGAAGCTTTCTTT; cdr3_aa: CASSLEVGHMNTEAFF
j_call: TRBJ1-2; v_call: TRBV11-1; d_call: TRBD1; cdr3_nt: TGTGCCAGCAGCTCAACCGGGACAGGGGACTATGGCTACACCTTC; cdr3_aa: CASSSTGTGDYGYTF
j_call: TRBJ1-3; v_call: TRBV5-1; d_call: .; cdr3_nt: TGCGCCAGCAGCTGGAAGGGGTTGTCGGGTGGAAACACCATATATTTT; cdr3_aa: CASSWKGLSGGNTIYF
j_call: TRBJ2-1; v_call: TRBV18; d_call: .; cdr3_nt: TGTGCCAGCTCACCTAGCGGCCGGAACAATGAGCAGTTCTTC; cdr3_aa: CASSPSGRNNEQFF
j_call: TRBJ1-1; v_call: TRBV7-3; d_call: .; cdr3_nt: TGTGCCAGCAGCCTAGCCGGGGTGAACACTGAAGCTTTCTTT; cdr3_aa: CASSLAGVNTEAFF
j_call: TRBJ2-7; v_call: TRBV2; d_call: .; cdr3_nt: TGTGCCAGCAGTCGGGAGGGGGCGACCGAGCAGTACTTC; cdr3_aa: CASSREGATEQYF
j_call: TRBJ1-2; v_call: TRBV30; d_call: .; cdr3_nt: TGTGCCTGGAGTGTTTTCGGGCAGGGTCGAGGCTACACCTTC; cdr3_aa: CAWSVFGQGRGYTF
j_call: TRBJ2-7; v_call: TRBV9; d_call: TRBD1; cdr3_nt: TGTGCCAGCAGCACCGGGACAGCTGTCAGCGCGGCGCACGAGCAGTACTTC; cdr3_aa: CASSTGTAVSAAHEQYF
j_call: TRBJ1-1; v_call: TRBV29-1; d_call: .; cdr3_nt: TGCAGCGTTGGCGAGGGAGCCACTGAAGCTTTCTTT; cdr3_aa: CSVGEGATEAFF
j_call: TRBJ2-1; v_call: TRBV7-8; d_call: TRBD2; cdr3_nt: TGTGCCAGCAGCTTATGGGAGGGCCGTTACAATGAGCAGTTCTTC; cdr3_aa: CASSLWEGRYNEQFF
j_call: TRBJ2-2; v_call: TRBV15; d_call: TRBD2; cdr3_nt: TGTGCCACCAGCAGGGCCGGGACTACTAACACCGGGGAGCTGTTTTTT; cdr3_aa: CATSRAGTTNTGELFF
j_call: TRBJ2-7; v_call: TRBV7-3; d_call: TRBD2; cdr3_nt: TGTGCCAGCAGCTTGGGGCCCCCCGGGACTACAACCCACTACGAGCAGTACTTC; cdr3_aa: CASSLGPPGTTTHYEQYF
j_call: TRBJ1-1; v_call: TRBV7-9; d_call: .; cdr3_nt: TGTGCCAGCAGGCCAAGAGGCGCGTATACTGAAGCTTTCTTT; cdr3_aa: CASRPRGAYTEAFF
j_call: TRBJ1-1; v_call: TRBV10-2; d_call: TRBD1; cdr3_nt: TGCGCCAGCAGGCAGGACAGGATGAACACTGAAGCTTTCTTT; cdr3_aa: CASRQDRMNTEAFF
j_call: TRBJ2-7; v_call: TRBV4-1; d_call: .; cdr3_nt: TGCGCCAGCAGCCAAGATCGGGTGGGGCACGAGCAGTACTTC; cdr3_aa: CASSQDRVGHEQYF
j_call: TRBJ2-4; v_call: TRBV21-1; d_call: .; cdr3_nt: TGTGCCAGCAGCTTGGGACAGGAGAGAAACATTCAGTACTTC; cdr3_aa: CASSLGQERNIQYF
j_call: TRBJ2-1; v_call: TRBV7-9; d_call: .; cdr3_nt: TGTGCCAGCAGCCGGGACAATGAGCAGTTCTTC; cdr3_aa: CASSRDNEQFF
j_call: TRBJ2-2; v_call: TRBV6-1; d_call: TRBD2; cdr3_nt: TGTGCCAGCAGGTCCGGGGGGGGCGGGGAGCTGTTTTTT; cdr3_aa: CASRSGGGGELFF
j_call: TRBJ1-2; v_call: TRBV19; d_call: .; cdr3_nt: TGTGCCAGTAGTATCAGGAAGGACAGAGAAAACTATGGCTACACCTTC; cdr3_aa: CASSIRKDRENYGYTF
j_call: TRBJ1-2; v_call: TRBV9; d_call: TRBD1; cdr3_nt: TGTGCCAGCAGCGTAGCAGAGACAGGGATCGGCTACACCTTC; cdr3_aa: CASSVAETGIGYTF
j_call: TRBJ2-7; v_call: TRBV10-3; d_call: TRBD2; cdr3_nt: TGTGCCATCAGTGAGTCGACGACTAGCGGGGGAACCACCTCCTACGAGCAGTACTTC; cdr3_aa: CAISESTTSGGTTSYEQYF
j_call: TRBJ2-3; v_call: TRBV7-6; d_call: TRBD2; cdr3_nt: TGTGCCAGCAGCCAGAGCGGGGCCGACACAGATACGCAGTATTTT; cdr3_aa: CASSQSGADTDTQYF
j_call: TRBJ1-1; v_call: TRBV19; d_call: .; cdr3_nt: TGTGCCAGTAGTGCCAACAGGGCCACTGAAGCTTTCTTT; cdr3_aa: CASSANRATEAFF
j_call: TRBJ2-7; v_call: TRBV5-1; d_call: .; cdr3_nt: TGCGCCAGCAGCTTCGGTAGCTCCTACGAGCAGTACTTC; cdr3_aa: CASSFGSSYEQYF
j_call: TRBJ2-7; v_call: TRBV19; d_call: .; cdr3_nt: TGTGCCAGTAGCACCCCGGGGGTGAACTCCTACGAGCAGTACTTC; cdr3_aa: CASSTPGVNSYEQYF
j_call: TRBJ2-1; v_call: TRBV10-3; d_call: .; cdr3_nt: TGTGCCATCTCCCCGTACGGCGGCGGGGAGCAGTTCTTC; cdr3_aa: CAISPYGGGEQFF